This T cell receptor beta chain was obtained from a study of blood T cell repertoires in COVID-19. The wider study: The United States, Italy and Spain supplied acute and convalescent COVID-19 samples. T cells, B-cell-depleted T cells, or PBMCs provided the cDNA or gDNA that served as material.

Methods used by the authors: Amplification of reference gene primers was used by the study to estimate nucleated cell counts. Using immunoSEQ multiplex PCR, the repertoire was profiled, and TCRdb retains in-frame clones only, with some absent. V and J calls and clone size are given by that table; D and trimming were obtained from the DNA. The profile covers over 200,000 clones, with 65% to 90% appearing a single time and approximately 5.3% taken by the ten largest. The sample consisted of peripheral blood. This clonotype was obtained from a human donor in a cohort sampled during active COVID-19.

The DNA for the CDR3 is TGTGCCAGCAGCTTGGGGAGCTCCTATAATTCACCCCTCCACTTT. This encodes CASSLGSSYNSPLHF. The chain couples TRBV7-3 to TRBJ1-6; no clear D. V was pared by 3 bases and J by 0 bases, with 6 bases between. The CDR3 has 15 residues. CDR1 and CDR2 (germline): SGHTA, FQGTGA.